Shown below are 12 T cell receptor beta chains from a single sample sequenced in a study of T-cell reconstitution after alpha-beta-depleted transplantation in children. Preparation of the TCRbeta library was carried out with unique molecular identifiers. From the PCR reads, TCRdb called clonotypes with MiXCR, one entry per CDR3 protein. The sample holds about 580,000 distinct CDR3 sequences, roughly 24% seen once. Sequenced here: PBMCs, mostly from graft donor cells, sampled 360 days after TCRalphabeta/CD19-depleted stem cell transplant. These receptors all come from a boy younger than two who had a stem cell transplant for acute myeloid leukemia, so the T cells may come from the graft donor.

This chain links TRBV25-1 with TRBJ1-1; D ambiguous. The V and J ends lost 0 bases and 3 bases respectively, with 5 bases between them. Germline loops: CDR1 MGHDK, CDR2 SYGVNS. The CDR3 has 13 amino acids. Written as DNA, the CDR3 is TGTGCCAGCAGTGAATATAGGGACACTGAAGCTTTCTTT. This translates into CASSEYRDTEAFF.

This clonotype was seen a handful of times. V gene TRBV24-1 combines with J gene TRBJ2-5, with TRBD2 identical over 14 bases. Germline lookup yields CDR1 KGHDR and CDR2 SFDVKD. The V gene end was trimmed by 4 bases and the J gene end by 0 bases; junction bases not matched to a gene: 3. The CDR3 length is 17 residues. Here the CDR3 DNA reads TGTGCCACCAGTGAGGGACTAGCGGGGGCAAACCAAGAGACCCAGTACTTC. It translates to CATSEGLAGANQETQYF.

The V and J genes are TRBV7-6 and TRBJ2-7; TRBD2 aligns across 11 bases. The CDR3 has 15 amino acids. Germline V CDR1 and CDR2: SGHVS, FNYEAQ. Unmatched junction bases numbered 7, after V lost 4 bases and J lost 5 bases. The CDR3 nucleotides are TGTGCCAGCAGCTGGGGGACTAGCGGTATCCACGAGCAGTACGTC. It translates to CASSWGTSGIHEQYV.

The genes are TRBV5-1 and TRBJ1-1; possible D gene TRBD1, 6 bases. This CDR3 is built from 14 residues. Per the germline V gene, CDR1 is SGHRS and CDR2 is YFSETQ. Trimming took off 4 bases at V and 3 bases at J, with 13 bases between the two ends. In nucleotides, the CDR3 is TGCGCCAGCAGCCTAACAGGGAGGGACACTGAAGCTTTCTTT. Translation gives CASSLTGRDTEAFF.

The table lists this clonotype with a few counts. The chain carries TRBV6-1 and TRBJ1-1; D remains ambiguous. Deletions cut 7 bases from V and 3 bases from J, with 15 bases between. In germline, CDR1 is MNHNS, CDR2 SASEGT. The CDR3 sequence is 14 residues long. The CDR3 sequence is CASTQRVGDTEAFF. The CDR3 DNA reads TGTGCCAGCACCCAAAGGGTTGGGGACACTGAAGCTTTCTTT.

Ten or more counts support this clonotype. The CDR3: CASSVQGLEGDTQYF. CDR3 in DNA: TGTGCCAGCAGTGTACAGGGGTTAGAAGGAGATACGCAGTATTTT. The chain is built from TRBV12-3 or TRBV12-4 and TRBJ2-3; TRBD1 matches at 7 bases. Unmatched junction bases numbered 10, after V lost 5 bases and J lost 5 bases. The CDR3 contains 15 residues.

The J gene is TRBJ2-1, the V gene TRBV6-1; 11 bases align to TRBD1. Germline-derived CDR1 and CDR2 are MNHNS and SASEGT. The CDR3 runs to 15 residues. J lost 8 bases, V lost 6 bases, and 9 bases had no gene match. CDR3 in amino acids: CASRAGTGGIDEQFF. Written as DNA, the CDR3 is TGTGCCAGCAGGGCGGGGACAGGGGGAATCGATGAGCAGTTCTTC.

The V gene is TRBV2, the J gene TRBJ2-7; TRBD2 matches 10 bases. Germline CDR1 SNHLY, CDR2 FYNNEI. The trim removed 1 base at V and 6 bases at J, leaving 6 bases unmatched. The CDR3 loop spans 15 amino acids. CDR3 in amino acids: CASSEELAGPREQYF. As DNA, the CDR3 is TGTGCCAGCAGTGAAGAACTAGCGGGGCCTCGCGAGCAGTACTTC.

The chain uses TRBV20-1 and TRBJ2-5; weak D call: TRBD2 (7 bases). V was cut by 8 bases and J by 5 bases, with 12 bases left in between. The germline V gene encodes CDR1 DFQATT and CDR2 SNEGSKA (reference sequence). The CDR3 totals 11 residues. In nucleotides, the CDR3 is TGCAGTACCGGGGGGCTGGAGACCCAGTACTTC. As protein: CSTGGLETQYF.

In this sample, this clonotype turned up many times. The chain joins TRBV7-3 to TRBJ2-1, with a tentative D call TRBD1 (5 bases). The V end lost 5 bases, the J end lost 7 bases, and 12 bases lay between the germline ends. The germline gives CDR1 SGHTA, CDR2 FQGTGA. CDR3 length: 13 residues. This chain's CDR3 is CASSTRQGNEQFF. The CDR3 DNA sequence: TGTGCCAGCAGCACCCGCCAGGGTAATGAGCAGTTCTTC.

At least ten counts were recorded for this clonotype. V usage is TRBV7-2 and J usage is TRBJ1-6; no firm D call. Germline-derived CDR1 and CDR2 are SGHTA and FQGNSA. The CDR3 totals 14 residues. V was pared by 2 bases and J by 7 bases, with 9 bases between. The CDR3 spells CASSLWVGNSPLHF. In DNA form, the CDR3 reads TGTGCCAGCAGCTTATGGGTAGGGAATTCACCCCTCCACTTT.

The chain uses TRBV6-1 and TRBJ2-4, with 11 bases that match TRBD1. CDR3 length equals 18 residues. V gave up 5 bases and J gave up 0 bases; unmatched junction bases: 9. Germline V CDR1 and CDR2: MNHNS, SASEGT. In DNA, the CDR3 is TGTGCCAGCAGTCCGACCGGGACAGGGGGGCTAGCCAAAAACATTCAGTACTTC. This translates into CASSPTGTGGLAKNIQYF.